This TCR beta chain comes out of a study of beta chain features in type 1 diabetes. TCRB transcripts that were expressed got sequenced, as all of the isolated RNA had been reverse transcribed. TCRdb keeps only in-frame clones here, not all; method: immunoSEQ multiplex PCR. The sample lists roughly 170,000 clones; about 13% were seen once. Germline-derived CDR1 and CDR2 are LNHDA and SQIVND (reference sequence). The V end was cut by 3 bases, the J end by 5 bases, with 18 bases between. The CDR3 totals 16 residues. In its sample, this clone was seen a few times. Its cognate antigen is unknown. Regarding the study as a whole: More deletions and fewer insertions at VDJ junctions were found in patients with type 1 diabetes. Any HLA effect on TCRB rearrangement was left unresolved by small sub-analyses.

This receptor was obtained from a woman between 18 and 29 years old in good health. The chain combines TRBV19 with TRBJ2-3; D is perhaps TRBD2 (6 bases). The source material was central memory CD4+ T cells from blood. The CDR3 region is CASSMGRGTLGDTQYF. DNA of the CDR3: TGTGCCAGTAGTATGGGCCGGGGGACGCTCGGAGATACGCAGTATTTT.